A selection of T cell receptor beta chains follows, all from one sample in a study of T cell repertoires and leukemia-associated antigens. Antigen specificity for these receptors is unknown. TCRdb re-analysed the 5' RACE reads in MiXCR, keeping a single row per CDR3 protein. The sample has 10,000 to 12,000 distinct CDR3 sequences; approximately 39% are singletons. The sequenced material came from CD3+ T cells sorted from blood and cultured. These receptors were collected from a female donor in good health. Both conserved end residues are part of each CDR3. Fields, in order: V gene, J gene, CDR3 protein.

TRBV20-1	TRBJ2-7	CSAEGQVTSYEQYF
TRBV6-5	TRBJ2-1	CASSPGTGDYNEQFF
TRBV20-1	TRBJ2-7	CSASGDMSSYEQYF
TRBV5-6	TRBJ2-7	CASSLEGNSYEQYF
TRBV28	TRBJ1-2	CASSLNYGYTF
TRBV7-9	TRBJ1-6	CASREGNSPLHF
TRBV7-6	TRBJ2-3	CASSSRGLDTQYF
TRBV6-2/TRBV6-3	TRBJ2-7	CASTSISSVPRTVILDSYEQYF
TRBV2	TRBJ2-3	CASKGGTSTDTQYF
TRBV29-1	TRBJ1-3	CSVVVSSGNTIYF
TRBV6-1	TRBJ2-7	CASSPSSYEQYF
TRBV19	TRBJ1-5	CASNRGEFQPQHF
TRBV12-3/TRBV12-4	TRBJ2-7	CASSLGGGVYEQYF
TRBV5-1	TRBJ2-7	CASSLWPRRTENYEQYF
TRBV5-1	TRBJ2-2	CASSLAEGTTGELFF
TRBV18	TRBJ2-5	CASPAGTSQETQYF
TRBV4-3	TRBJ2-7	CASSQDRAVLGVYEQYF
TRBV7-9	TRBJ2-7	CASSMIPGTSGSTYEQYF
TRBV5-1	TRBJ2-5	CASSLDVSYTETQYF
TRBV20-1	TRBJ2-7	CSARSDSSYEQYF